One T cell receptor (beta chain) is described in this entry. Each participant's cohort was designated according to participant-reported clinical history. This record belongs to a study of blood T cell repertoires in COVID-19. Study details: T cells, B-cell-depleted T cells, or PBMCs supplied cDNA or gDNA.

Some clones are missing from TCRdb's copy, which holds only in-frame ones; the method was immunoSEQ multiplex PCR. This table has hundreds of thousands of clones, about 86% appearing once. The sequenced sample consisted of PBMCs or T cells enriched from blood (not recorded which). The sequence came from a woman in her thirties or forties with acute COVID-19.

The CDR3 coding sequence is TGTGCCACCAGTGGTGAACACAACTATGGCTACACCTTC. It encodes CATSGEHNYGYTF. This chain joins TRBV24-1 and TRBJ1-2, with D unclear. Germline V lookup: CDR1 KGHDR, CDR2 SFDVKD. This CDR3 has 13 residues. Trimming took off 5 bases at V and 2 bases at J, with 8 bases between the two ends.